The 24 T cell receptor beta chains below were found in one sample sequenced in a study of cytomegalovirus exposure and HLA in healthy donors. With 60 Vbeta and 13 Jbeta primers, the PCR was carried out. The repertoire was sequenced with immunoSEQ multiplex PCR; TCRdb's copy has only in-frame clones and lacks some. Of about 130,000 clones detected, 80% appear once; the ten largest clones hold about 4%. Sequenced material: PBMCs. The receptors originated from a woman between 35 and 50 years old in good health and CMV-seronegative.

The chain combines TRBV9 with TRBJ2-2; D ambiguous. Per germline, CDR1 SGDLS and CDR2 YYNGEE. The CDR3 consists of 13 residues. Trimming pared 5 bases from V and 5 bases from J, leaving 10 bases between. CDR3 DNA sequence: TGTGCCAGCAGATCCGCAGGTACCGGGGAGCTGTTTTTT. Encoded protein: CASRSAGTGELFF. Full variable domain (rest looked up from reference TRBV9 and TRBJ2-2): DSGVTQTPKHLITATGQRVTLRCSPRSGDLSVYWYQQSLDQGLQFLIQYYNGEERAKGNILERFSAQQFPDLHSELNLSSLELGDSALYFCASRSAGTGELFFGEGSRLTVL.

This clone showed up just a few times. This rearrangement joins TRBV28 to TRBJ1-4, with unresolved D. V was cut by 6 bases and J by 0 bases, with 8 bases left in between. Per germline, CDR1 MDHEN and CDR2 SYDVKM. This CDR3 is built from 14 residues. CDR3 in DNA: TGTGCCAGCAGAACAGATGCAACTAATGAAAAACTGTTTTTT. Translation gives CASRTDATNEKLFF.

The chain recombines TRBV6-6 with TRBJ2-7; TRBD1 aligns across 10 bases. The CDR3 has 16 residues. CDR1 and CDR2 (germline): MNHNY, SVGAGI (reference sequence). Trimming took 0 bases from V and 4 from J; bases not matched to a gene: 6. The CDR3 DNA is TGTGCCAGCAGTTACTCGGTGAGACAGGGGGCGTACGAGCAGTACTTC. It specifies CASSYSVRQGAYEQYF.

The V gene is TRBV11-3, the J gene TRBJ2-5; D may be TRBD2 (5 bases). V was pared by 5 bases and J by 5 bases, with 12 bases between. In germline, CDR1 is SGHNT, CDR2 YENEEA. This CDR3 region has 13 residues. The CDR3 here is CASSLVPGETQYF. The DNA for the CDR3 is TGTGCCAGCAGCCTGGTCCCGGGGGAGACCCAGTACTTC.

CDR3 DNA: TGCAGCGTGGAGGGTGGTGGGGTTGGAAACACCATATATTTT. As protein: CSVEGGGVGNTIYF. V gene TRBV29-1 combines with J gene TRBJ1-3, with no clear D. CDR3 length: 14 amino acids. V lost 6 bases, J lost 3 bases, and 15 bases lay in between. CDR1 is SQVTM and CDR2 is ANQGSEA in the germline V gene.

The chain is built from TRBV5-1 and TRBJ2-7, with TRBD1 matching over 9 bases. The V segment lost 2 bases and the J segment 7 bases; nucleotides outside the gene matches: 4. Germline values: CDR1 SGHRS, CDR2 YFSETQ. This CDR3 is built from 13 residues. DNA of the CDR3: TGCGCCAGCAGCTTAGGACAGGGGAGTGAGCAGTACTTC. It yields the protein CASSLGQGSEQYF.

J is TRBJ1-5 and V is TRBV15; D remains unclear. V lost 4 bases to trimming and J lost 0 bases, with 10 bases between them. CDR1 is LNHNV and CDR2 is YYDKDF in the germline V gene (reference sequence). This CDR3 has 15 amino acids. The CDR3 DNA follows: TGTGCCACCAGCACCGAGTCCCTTAGCAATCAGCCCCAGCATTTT. Translation: CATSTESLSNQPQHF.

This chain joins TRBV4-1 and TRBJ2-5; maybe TRBD2 (5 bases). This CDR3 comprises 15 residues. The germline V gene encodes CDR1 MGHRA and CDR2 YSYEKL. The V gene lost 0 bases and the J gene lost 8 bases, with 16 bases spanning the gap. The CDR3 nucleotides read TGCGCCAGCAGCCAAGACGAGCGGCCTATCAGCACCCAGTACTTC. This translates into CASSQDERPISTQYF.

The V and J genes are TRBV28 and TRBJ1-2; D possibly corresponds to TRBD1 (6 bases). CDR3 size: 15 residues. The germline V gene has CDR1 MDHEN and CDR2 SYDVKM. Between the trimmed V and J ends, which lost 3 bases and 6 bases, there was a span of 17 bases. The CDR3 is CASSLLGQGKNGYTF. CDR3 nucleotide sequence: TGTGCCAGCAGTTTGCTAGGGCAGGGGAAAAATGGCTACACCTTC.

The CDR3 nucleotides read TGTGCCGTACCGAGCTCTGGAAACACCATATATTTT. Translation gives CAVPSSGNTIYF. The rearrangement joins TRBV21-1 to TRBJ1-3. TRBV21-1 is given as a pseudogene. The CDR3 loop spans 12 amino acids.

The chain uses TRBV9 and TRBJ2-3; TRBD1 matches 7 bases. With V trimmed by 0 bases and J by 4 bases, 8 bases remained unmatched. Germline V gene sequence: CDR1 SGDLS, CDR2 YYNGEE. The CDR3 is made up of 16 amino acids. The CDR3, as DNA: TGTGCCAGCAGCGTAGAAGATGGGACAGCTTCAGATACGCAGTATTTT. This codes for CASSVEDGTASDTQYF.

The genes are TRBV7-3 and TRBJ2-1; D might be TRBD2 (5 bases). Trimming took off 3 bases at V and 3 bases at J, with 6 bases between the two ends. There are 13 residues in the CDR3. Germline V CDR1 and CDR2: SGHTA, FQGTGA. The CDR3 protein is CASSLDFYNEQFF. The CDR3, as DNA: TGTGCCAGCAGCTTGGACTTCTACAATGAGCAGTTCTTC.

The rearrangement uses TRBV4-2 and TRBJ1-4; perhaps TRBD1 as D (6 bases). CDR3 length: 16 residues. V lost 0 bases and J 8 bases, leaving 16 bases between the germline ends. Germline CDR1 LGHNA, CDR2 YNFKEQ. CDR3 coding DNA: TGTGCCAGCAGCCAAGATTGGGGGCCCGCCGGCGAAAAACTGTTTTTT. This encodes CASSQDWGPAGEKLFF.

CDR3 coding DNA: TGTGCCAGCAGCTCCCCCGACCAGGGAAGGACTGAAGCTTTCTTT. It is translated as CASSSPDQGRTEAFF. The chain uses TRBV7-9 and TRBJ1-1; tentative D call: TRBD1 (5 bases). CDR3 length: 15 amino acids. Germline CDR1 SEHNR, CDR2 FQNEAQ (reference sequence). The V and J ends lost 4 bases and 5 bases respectively, with 17 bases between them.

The V and J genes are TRBV7-2 and TRBJ2-7, with D maybe TRBD2 (6 bases). Trimming stripped 1 base from V and 4 bases from J, with 8 bases between. The length of the CDR3 is 13 residues. Germline CDR1 reads SGHTA; CDR2 reads FQGNSA. DNA of the CDR3: TGTGCCAGCAGCTTAGAGGCGGGGTACGAGCAGTACTTC. Translation gives CASSLEAGYEQYF.

V is TRBV19 and J is TRBJ2-5; 9 bases line up with TRBD1. The V segment lost 5 bases and the J segment 3 bases; nucleotides outside the gene matches: 7. The CDR3 runs to 15 residues. Germline-derived CDR1 and CDR2 are LNHDA and SQIVND (reference sequence). In DNA, the CDR3 is TGTGCCAGTAGTTCCCCTCGGACAGGGGAAGAGACCCAGTACTTC. It specifies CASSSPRTGEETQYF.

The chain has TRBV27 and TRBJ1-2, with a tentative D call TRBD1 (5 bases). Trimming took 5 bases from V and 4 from J, leaving 11 bases between them. The CDR3 runs to 13 residues. Germline CDR1 reads MNHEY; CDR2 reads SMNVEV (reference sequence). The CDR3, as DNA: TGTGCCAGCAGTCCGGGGGTCGGCTATGGCTACACCTTC. Amino acid sequence: CASSPGVGYGYTF.

In nucleotides, the CDR3 is TGTGCCAGCAGCGTAGAGGGGCACTCCTACGAGCAGTACTTC. Residues: CASSVEGHSYEQYF. This sequence joins TRBV9 and TRBJ2-7, with a tentative D call TRBD1 (5 bases). This CDR3 contains 14 residues. Deletions cut 0 bases from V and 0 bases from J, with 7 bases between. The germline V gene encodes CDR1 SGDLS and CDR2 YYNGEE.

The chain joins TRBV6-6 to TRBJ1-2, with unresolved D. Trimming took 3 bases from V and 8 from J, leaving 10 bases between them. The CDR3 has 12 amino acids. Germline assignment: CDR1 MNHNY and CDR2 SVGAGI (reference sequence). The CDR3 DNA is TGTGCCAGCAGTTATAAGGTCGGGGGCTACACCTTC. Protein product: CASSYKVGGYTF.

The genes are TRBV28 and TRBJ1-5; D is possibly TRBD1 (6 bases). The germline gives CDR1 MDHEN, CDR2 SYDVKM. This CDR3 is 17 amino acids long. The V end lost 2 bases, the J end lost 7 bases, and 21 bases lay between the germline ends. CDR3 in DNA: TGTGCCAGCAGTTTAACCTCATACAGGGTCCGCGGGCAGCCCCAGCATTTT. The encoded protein is CASSLTSYRVRGQPQHF.

This chain connects TRBV9 to TRBJ2-2; TRBD1 matches at 8 bases. Germline-derived CDR1 and CDR2 are SGDLS and YYNGEE. V lost 3 bases and J lost 5; bases outside the gene matches: 6. The CDR3 is 15 amino acids. The CDR3 nucleotides are TGTGCCAGCAGCGCAGGACAGGGTTGGACCGGGGAGCTGTTTTTT. Translating it yields CASSAGQGWTGELFF. The full variable domain, in which reference TRBV9 and TRBJ2-2 provide the parts outside the CDR3, is DSGVTQTPKHLITATGQRVTLRCSPRSGDLSVYWYQQSLDQGLQFLIQYYNGEERAKGNILERFSAQQFPDLHSELNLSSLELGDSALYFCASSAGQGWTGELFFGEGSRLTVL.

This sequence joins TRBV5-4 and TRBJ2-5, with D maybe TRBD1 (5 bases). The J call may be incorrect, as the DNA end agrees better with TRBJ2-7. CDR1 is SGHNT, CDR2 YYREEE, per germline (reference sequence). This CDR3 region has 12 residues. CDR3 DNA: TGTGCCAGCAGCTTGCCAGGGTACGAGCAGTACTTC. It is translated as CASSLPGYEQYF.

J is TRBJ1-2 and V is TRBV19; D is unresolved. Germline V gene sequence: CDR1 LNHDA, CDR2 SQIVND (reference sequence). With 5 bases removed from V and 3 bases from J, the gap between germline ends came to 10 bases. CDR3 length: 13 amino acids. This chain's CDR3 is CASSLWRDYGYTF. CDR3 nucleotide sequence: TGTGCCAGTAGTCTATGGAGGGACTATGGCTACACCTTC.

The CDR3 is CASRPGGGTNYGYTF. Written as DNA, the CDR3 is TGTGCCAGCAGGCCGGGTGGCGGAACTAACTATGGCTACACCTTC. This chain joins TRBV28 and TRBJ1-2; D unresolved. Germline CDR1 reads MDHEN; CDR2 reads SYDVKM. The CDR3 has 15 amino acids. Between the trimmed V and J ends, which lost 6 bases and 0 bases, there was a span of 14 bases.